This T cell receptor (beta chain) was documented in a study of persistence of HIV-infected CD4 T cells. This clone was seen only once. Its antigen remains unknown. This was the immunoSEQ version 4 assay in survey mode. Profiling relied on immunoSEQ multiplex PCR, and the TCRdb table lists in-frame clones only, not all of them. Of 10,000 to 15,000 clones detected, roughly 70% appear once; the ten largest clones hold about a sixth. Stimulation used 9 to 10 ug/mL lysate from CMV-infected fibroblasts. Responding CD4+ T cells were sorted by upregulation of both CD40 ligand and CD69. Suppressive ART was started during chronic HIV-1 infection in these adults. CD4+ T cell counts exceeded 400 cells/uL; CMV serology was positive. Germline loops: CDR1 SGHRS, CDR2 YFSETQ. The CDR3 totals 17 residues. The ends lost 3 bases at V and 5 bases at J; junction bases unmatched: 11. Study-level points and caveats: Antigen-responding cells were enriched for degenerate expanded CDR3beta sequences.

The sample in question was CD4+ T cells sorted from PBMCs after approximately 19-hour stimulation, obtained from a patient who received antiretroviral therapy. The chain is built from TRBV5-1 and TRBJ2-1; 10 bases fit TRBD1. The sequence derives from an adult man with HIV who was CMV-seropositive. CDR3 bases: TGCGCCAGCAGCTCATTTAACCCGGGACAGGGGAACAATGAGCAGTTCTTC. Translating it yields CASSSFNPGQGNNEQFF.